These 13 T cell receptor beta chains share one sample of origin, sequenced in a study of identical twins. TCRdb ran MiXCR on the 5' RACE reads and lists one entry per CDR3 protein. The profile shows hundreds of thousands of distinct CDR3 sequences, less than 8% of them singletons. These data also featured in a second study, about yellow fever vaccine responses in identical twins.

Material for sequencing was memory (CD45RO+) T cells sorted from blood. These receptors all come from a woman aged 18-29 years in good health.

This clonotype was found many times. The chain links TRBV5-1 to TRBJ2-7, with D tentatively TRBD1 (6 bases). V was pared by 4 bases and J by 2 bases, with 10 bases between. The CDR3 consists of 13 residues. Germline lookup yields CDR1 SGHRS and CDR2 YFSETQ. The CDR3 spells CASSPGQTYEQYF. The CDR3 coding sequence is TGCGCCAGCAGCCCCGGACAGACCTACGAGCAGTACTTC.

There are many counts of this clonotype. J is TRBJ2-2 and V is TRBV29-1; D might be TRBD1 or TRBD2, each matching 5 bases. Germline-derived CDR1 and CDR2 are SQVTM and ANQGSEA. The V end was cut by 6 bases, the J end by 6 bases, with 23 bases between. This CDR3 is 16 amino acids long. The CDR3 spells CSVTRGRSDASGELFF. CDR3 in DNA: TGCAGCGTCACTCGGGGCCGATCGGACGCGTCCGGGGAGCTGTTTTTT.

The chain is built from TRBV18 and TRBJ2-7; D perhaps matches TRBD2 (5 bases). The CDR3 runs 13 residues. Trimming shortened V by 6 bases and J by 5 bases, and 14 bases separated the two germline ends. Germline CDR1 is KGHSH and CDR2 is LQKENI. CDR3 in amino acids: CASSRGIEDEQYF. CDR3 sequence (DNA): TGTGCCAGCTCGCGAGGGATCGAGGACGAGCAGTACTTC. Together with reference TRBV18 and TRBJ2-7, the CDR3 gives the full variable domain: NAGVMQNPRHLVRRRGQEARLRCSPMKGHSHVYWYRQLPEEGLKFMVYLQKENIIDESGMPKERFSAEFPKEGPSILRIQQVVRGDSAAYFCASSRGIEDEQYFGPGTRLTVT.

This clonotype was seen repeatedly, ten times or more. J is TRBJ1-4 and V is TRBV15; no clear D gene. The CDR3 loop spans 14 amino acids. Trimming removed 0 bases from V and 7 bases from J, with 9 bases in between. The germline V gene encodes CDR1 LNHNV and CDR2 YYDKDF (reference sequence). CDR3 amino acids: CATSRDLAVEKLFF. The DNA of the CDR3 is TGTGCCACCAGCAGAGATCTGGCAGTTGAAAAACTGTTTTTT.

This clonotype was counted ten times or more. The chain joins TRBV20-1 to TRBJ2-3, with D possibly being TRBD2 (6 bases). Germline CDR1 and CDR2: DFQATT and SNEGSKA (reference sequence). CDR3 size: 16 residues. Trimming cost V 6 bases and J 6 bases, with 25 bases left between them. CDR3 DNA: TGCAGTGCCCGTCTGGGCGGGGTCACCCTGAGGGATACGCAGTATTTT. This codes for CSARLGGVTLRDTQYF.

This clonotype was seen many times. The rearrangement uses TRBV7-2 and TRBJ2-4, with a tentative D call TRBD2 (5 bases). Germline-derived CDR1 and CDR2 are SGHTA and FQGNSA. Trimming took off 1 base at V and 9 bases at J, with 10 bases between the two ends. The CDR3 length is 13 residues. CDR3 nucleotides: TGTGCCAGCAGCTTAGTTGAGGGAATCATTCAGTACTTC. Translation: CASSLVEGIIQYF. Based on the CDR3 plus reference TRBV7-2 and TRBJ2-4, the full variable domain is GAGVSQSPSNKVTEKGKDVELRCDPISGHTALYWYRQSLGQGLEFLIYFQGNSAPDKSGLPSDRFSAERTGGSVSTLTIQRTQQEDSAVYLCASSLVEGIIQYFGAGTRLSVL.

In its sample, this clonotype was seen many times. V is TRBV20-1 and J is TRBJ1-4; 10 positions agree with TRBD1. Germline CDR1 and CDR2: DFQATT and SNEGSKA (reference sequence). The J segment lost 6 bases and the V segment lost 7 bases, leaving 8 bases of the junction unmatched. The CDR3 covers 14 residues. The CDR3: CSVERGQGDEKLFF. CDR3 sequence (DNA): TGCAGTGTCGAGAGAGGACAGGGGGATGAAAAACTGTTTTTT.

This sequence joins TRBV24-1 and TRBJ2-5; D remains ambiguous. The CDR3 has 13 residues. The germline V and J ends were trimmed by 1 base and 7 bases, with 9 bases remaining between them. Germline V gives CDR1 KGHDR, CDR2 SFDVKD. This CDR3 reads CATSDFLVGTQYF. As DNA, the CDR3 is TGTGCCACCAGTGATTTCCTGGTGGGGACCCAGTACTTC.

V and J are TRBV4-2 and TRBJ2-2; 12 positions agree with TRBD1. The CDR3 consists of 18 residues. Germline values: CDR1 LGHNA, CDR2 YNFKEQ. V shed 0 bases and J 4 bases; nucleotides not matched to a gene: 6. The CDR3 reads CASSQDPGQGARTGELFF. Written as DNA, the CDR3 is TGTGCCAGCAGCCAAGATCCGGGACAGGGGGCGCGCACCGGGGAGCTGTTTTTT.

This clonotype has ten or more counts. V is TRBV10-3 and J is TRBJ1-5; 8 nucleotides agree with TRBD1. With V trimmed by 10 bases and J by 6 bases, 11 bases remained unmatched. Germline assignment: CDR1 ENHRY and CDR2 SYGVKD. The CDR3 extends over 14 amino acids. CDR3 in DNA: TGTGCCACATGGGGGCAGGGGGCAGGTCAGCCCCAGCATTTT. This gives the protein CATWGQGAGQPQHF.

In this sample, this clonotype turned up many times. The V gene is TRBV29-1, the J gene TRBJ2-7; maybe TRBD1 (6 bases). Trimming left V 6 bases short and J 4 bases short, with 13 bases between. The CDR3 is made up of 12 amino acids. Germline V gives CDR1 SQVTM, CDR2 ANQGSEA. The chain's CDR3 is CSVQPTGYEQYF. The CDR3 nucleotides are TGCAGCGTACAACCTACAGGGTACGAGCAGTACTTC.

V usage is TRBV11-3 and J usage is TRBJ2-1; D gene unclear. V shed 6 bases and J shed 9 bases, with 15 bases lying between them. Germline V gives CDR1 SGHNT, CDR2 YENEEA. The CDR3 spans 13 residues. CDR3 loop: CASSSGFIAEQFF. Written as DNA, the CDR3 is TGTGCCAGCAGTTCCGGGTTTATTGCTGAGCAGTTCTTC.

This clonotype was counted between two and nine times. Here the CDR3 reads CASRKKGHGGNQPQHF. CDR3 sequence (DNA): TGTGCCAGCAGGAAAAAGGGCCACGGCGGGAATCAGCCCCAGCATTTT. The genes are TRBV27 and TRBJ1-5, with D hard to call. From germline, CDR1 is MNHEY and CDR2 SMNVEV (reference sequence). This CDR3 region has 16 residues. The germline V and J ends were trimmed by 6 bases and 4 bases, with 19 bases remaining between them.